The 32 T cell receptor beta chains given below trace back to one sample, sequenced in a study of human T cells and chemical hapten exposure. This sample's time point: patch test 3, about 24 weeks after DPC sensitization. The treatment denotes: therapeutic diphenylcyclopropenone sensitization with weekly scalp DPC. TCRdb used MiXCR to reprocess the RACE reads, holding one entry per CDR3 protein. The sample includes around 130,000 distinct CDR3 sequences, approximately 11% of them seen just once. The sequences come from whole blood, collected in connection with sensitization to the hapten diphenylcyclopropenone (DPC). These receptors were obtained from a woman in her 50s with alopecia areata. Some clones in this sample may be carry-over from other donors' samples.

With respect to this clonotype: Possible read error: a much larger clone is one base away. The chain combines TRBV5-1 with TRBJ2-7; 8 nucleotides match TRBD1. Per the germline V gene, CDR1 is SGHRS and CDR2 is YFSETQ. The V segment lost 0 bases and the J segment 5 bases; nucleotides outside the gene matches: 4. This CDR3 has 14 residues. CDR3 bases: TGCGCCAGCAGCTTGGCAGGGGGCACCGACGAGCAGTACTTC. The encoded protein is CASSLAGGTDEQYF.

The gene calls are TRBV2 and TRBJ2-7, with a possible D match to TRBD1 (6 bases). The CDR3 totals 14 residues. V was cut by 7 bases and J by 7 bases, with 20 bases left in between. CDR1 is SNHLY and CDR2 is FYNNEI in the germline V gene. The CDR3 DNA follows: TGTGCCAGCAAATCTGAGGGGGTATCAGAGGAGCAGTACTTC. This codes for CASKSEGVSEEQYF.

This clonotype showed up many times. The chain recombines TRBV15 with TRBJ2-5; TRBD1 matches at 11 bases. This CDR3 comprises 15 residues. Germline V gives CDR1 LNHNV, CDR2 YYDKDF (reference sequence). V lost 5 bases to trimming and J lost 5 bases; unmatched junction nucleotides: 7. CDR3 nucleotide sequence: TGTGCCACCAGCGGATTGGGACAGGGGGTTGAGACCCAGTACTTC. As protein: CATSGLGQGVETQYF.

The chain combines TRBV18 with TRBJ1-3, with D perhaps matching TRBD1 (6 bases). With 2 bases removed from V and 0 bases from J, the gap between germline ends came to 11 bases. The germline V gene encodes CDR1 KGHSH and CDR2 LQKENI. The CDR3 has 16 amino acids. In DNA form, the CDR3 reads TGTGCCAGCTCACCAGGACAGCCCGACTCTGGAAACACCATATATTTT. Protein product: CASSPGQPDSGNTIYF.

The chain couples TRBV6-2 or TRBV6-3 to TRBJ1-1; D unclear. The V gene lost 1 base and the J gene lost 5 bases, with 11 bases spanning the gap. This CDR3 is 14 amino acids long. The V gene's germline CDR1 is MNHEY and CDR2 SVGEGT. The CDR3 DNA reads TGTGCCAGCAGTTACTTGGGGTCGGGGACTGAAGCTTTCTTT. This encodes CASSYLGSGTEAFF.

This clonotype appeared a few times. The CDR3 nucleotides are TGTGCCAGCAGTTTAGGGGGGGCCCACAATGAGCAGTTCTTC. This translates into CASSLGGAHNEQFF. The genes are TRBV12-3 or TRBV12-4 and TRBJ2-1, with D possibly called TRBD1 or TRBD2 (6 bases each). V was pared by 1 base and J by 5 bases, with 9 bases between. The CDR3 is 14 residues long.

This rearrangement joins TRBV2 to TRBJ1-1, with unresolved D. Germline lookup yields CDR1 SNHLY and CDR2 FYNNEI. This CDR3 region has 15 residues. V was shortened by 4 bases and J by 6 bases, with 18 bases between the two germline ends. DNA for the CDR3: TGTGCCAGCAGTGTGGCCCGGACGAGGCCCCCTGAAGCTTTCTTT. Protein product: CASSVARTRPPEAFF.

This clonotype was seen ten or more times. V is TRBV6-5 and J is TRBJ2-2; no clear D gene. CDR3 length equals 12 residues. CDR1 is MNHEY, CDR2 SVGAGI, per germline. Trimming removed 5 bases at V and 5 bases at J, with 6 bases between. The CDR3 region has the DNA TGTGCCAGCAGTGGGTTAACCGGGGAGCTGTTTTTT. Amino acid sequence: CASSGLTGELFF.

This clonotype was detected only a few times. This chain links TRBV6-5 with TRBJ2-1, with 7 bases aligning to TRBD2. With 11 bases clipped from V and 7 bases from J, the junction kept 11 bases outside the gene matches. CDR1 and CDR2 (germline): MNHEY, SVGAGI. CDR3 size: 13 residues. CDR3 in DNA: TGTGCCGCCGGGGCTAGCGGACTTAATGAGCAGTTCTTC. Translated: CAAGASGLNEQFF.

This clonotype occurred many times. The chain employs TRBV27 and TRBJ2-7, with 7 bases that match TRBD1. The trim removed 2 bases at V and 4 bases at J, leaving 8 bases unmatched. Germline-derived CDR1 and CDR2 are MNHEY and SMNVEV (reference sequence). The CDR3 extends over 15 amino acids. The CDR3 here is CASSLRGGGQYEQYF. For the CDR3, the DNA is TGTGCCAGCAGTTTAAGAGGGGGCGGTCAATACGAGCAGTACTTC.

This chain connects TRBV15 to TRBJ2-1; weak D call: TRBD2 (5 bases). In germline, CDR1 is LNHNV, CDR2 YYDKDF (reference sequence). This CDR3 contains 15 residues. Trimming took 0 bases from V and 7 from J, leaving 13 bases between them. CDR3 protein: CATSRDSRGVNEQFF. The CDR3 DNA reads TGTGCCACCAGCAGAGATTCACGGGGAGTAAATGAGCAGTTCTTC.

This clonotype was observed a few times. The chain couples TRBV6-5 to TRBJ1-1; 7 bases agree with TRBD1. The J segment lost 5 bases and the V segment lost 7 bases, leaving 10 bases of the junction unmatched. The length of the CDR3 is 14 residues. Germline CDR1 reads MNHEY; CDR2 reads SVGAGI. The chain's CDR3 is CASKGRGERTEAFF. The CDR3 nucleotides are TGTGCCAGCAAAGGCAGGGGGGAGAGGACTGAAGCTTTCTTT.

This chain uses TRBV14 with TRBJ1-1, with D hard to call. CDR3 length equals 14 residues. The V end lost 6 bases, the J end lost 0 bases, and 11 bases lay between the germline ends. Germline V gene lookup returns CDR1 SGHDN and CDR2 FVKESK. Here the CDR3 DNA reads TGTGCCAGCAGTCTCTTCGGGGTGAACACTGAAGCTTTCTTT. This gives the protein CASSLFGVNTEAFF.

The chain has TRBV9 and TRBJ2-3; 8 bases are shared with TRBD2. In germline, CDR1 is SGDLS, CDR2 YYNGEE. The J segment lost 0 bases and the V segment lost 0 bases, leaving 6 bases of the junction unmatched. This CDR3 is 17 amino acids long. This chain's CDR3 is CASSVEGSGTSTDTQYF. CDR3 nucleotide sequence: TGTGCCAGCAGCGTAGAGGGTAGCGGGACTAGCACAGATACGCAGTATTTT.

This sequence joins TRBV4-3 and TRBJ2-6; 8 nucleotides agree with TRBD2. Germline-derived CDR1 and CDR2 are LGHNA and YSLEER. V trimming: 1 base; J trimming: 0 bases; junction bases outside the gene matches: 8. The CDR3 has 19 residues. CDR3 residues: CASSQGSGGMGSGANVLTF. The CDR3 region has the DNA TGCGCCAGCAGCCAAGGCTCGGGGGGGATGGGCTCTGGGGCCAACGTCCTGACTTTC.

This clonotype was found a few times. The chain joins TRBV6-2 or TRBV6-3 to TRBJ2-3; D remains unclear. V was cut by 0 bases and J by 3 bases, with 7 bases left in between. The CDR3 has 14 amino acids. Germline V gene lookup returns CDR1 MNHEY and CDR2 SVGEGT. The CDR3 region is CASSYSSETDTQYF. CDR3 DNA: TGTGCCAGCAGTTACTCTTCTGAGACAGATACGCAGTATTTT.

A few counts support this clonotype. The chain employs TRBV29-1 and TRBJ2-5; the D gene could be TRBD1 or TRBD2 (5 bases each). Trimming cost V 7 bases and J 4 bases, with 13 bases left between them. CDR3 length: 12 amino acids. Germline V CDR1 and CDR2: SQVTM, ANQGSEA. As DNA, the CDR3 is TGCAGCGGGGATGAGGGACGAGAGACCCAGTACTTC. Amino acid sequence: CSGDEGRETQYF.

This chain connects TRBV6-5 to TRBJ2-1, with 9 bases lining up with TRBD2. With 2 bases clipped from V and 8 bases from J, the junction kept 7 bases outside the gene matches. The germline V gene has CDR1 MNHEY and CDR2 SVGAGI. This CDR3 has 15 residues. In DNA form, the CDR3 reads TGTGCCAGCAGTTACGGTCTAGCGGGGTCTGATGAGCAGTTCTTC. It is translated as CASSYGLAGSDEQFF.

V is TRBV6-2 or TRBV6-3 and J is TRBJ2-5; D call uncertain. Trimming removed 7 bases at V and 2 bases at J, with 14 bases between. The CDR3 runs to 14 residues. Germline assignment: CDR1 MNHEY and CDR2 SVGEGT. CDR3 in DNA: TGTGCCAGCAACCCGGCGTTAATTCAAGAGACCCAGTACTTC. The encoded protein is CASNPALIQETQYF.

V and J are TRBV10-3 and TRBJ1-5, with D possibly being TRBD1 (5 bases). CDR3 size: 15 residues. Germline CDR1 and CDR2: ENHRY and SYGVKD. The V end was cut by 0 bases, the J end by 5 bases, with 11 bases between. The CDR3 nucleotides are TGTGCCATCAGTGAGTCTGGGGGGTTCGATCAGCCCCAGCATTTT. It is translated as CAISESGGFDQPQHF.

This clonotype showed up many times. CDR3 sequence (DNA): TGTGCCAGCAGCCAGGACAGCTTAGATACGCAGTATTTT. It yields the protein CASSQDSLDTQYF. V is TRBV5-4 and J is TRBJ2-3, with D tentatively TRBD1 (6 bases). V gave up 4 bases and J gave up 5 bases, with 11 bases separating them. Germline assignment: CDR1 SGHNT and CDR2 YYREEE (reference sequence). The length of the CDR3 is 13 residues.

J is TRBJ1-6 and V is TRBV3-1, with a tentative D call TRBD1 (5 bases). The CDR3 runs 16 residues. Germline V gene data show CDR1 as LGHDT and CDR2 as YNNKEL (reference sequence). V lost 2 bases, J lost 6 bases, and 14 bases lay in between. The CDR3 DNA is TGTGCCAGCAGCCAAACGGGACGCCGGACTAATTCACCCCTCCACTTT. Translating gives CASSQTGRRTNSPLHF. The full variable domain, completed using reference TRBV3-1 and TRBJ1-6, is DTAVSQTPKYLVTQMGNDKSIKCEQNLGHDTMYWYKQDSKKFLKIMFSYNNKELIINETVPNRFSPKSPDKAHLNLHINSLELGDSAVYFCASSQTGRRTNSPLHFGNGTRLTVT.

V gene TRBV7-9 combines with J gene TRBJ1-4; weak D call: TRBD1 (6 bases). Trimming left V 5 bases short and J 7 bases short, with 11 bases between. CDR1 is SEHNR, CDR2 FQNEAQ, per germline (reference sequence). The CDR3 is made up of 13 amino acids. CDR3 amino acids: CASSATGLEKLFF. The CDR3, as DNA: TGTGCCAGCAGCGCGACAGGCCTTGAAAAACTGTTTTTT.

The rearrangement uses TRBV5-1 and TRBJ1-5; 9 nucleotides align to TRBD1. Germline assignment: CDR1 SGHRS and CDR2 YFSETQ. The ends lost 3 bases at V and 3 bases at J; junction bases unmatched: 4. The CDR3 loop spans 15 amino acids. CDR3 DNA: TGCGCCAGCAGCTGGGGACAGGGACCCAATCAGCCCCAGCATTTT. Protein product: CASSWGQGPNQPQHF.

The sample holds a few counts of this clonotype. This sequence joins TRBV4-3 and TRBJ1-5, with no clear D. There are 15 residues in the CDR3. Germline CDR1 is LGHNA and CDR2 is YSLEER. V gave up 0 bases and J gave up 5 bases, with 11 bases separating them. The CDR3 region has the DNA TGCGCCAGCAGCCAAGATTTGACACCTTATCAGCCCCAGCATTTT. Translated: CASSQDLTPYQPQHF.

The rearrangement joins TRBV4-2 to TRBJ2-2; D gene ambiguous. V shed 0 bases and J shed 8 bases, with 7 bases lying between them. Germline loops: CDR1 LGHNA, CDR2 YNFKEQ. The CDR3 totals 13 residues. Here the CDR3 DNA reads TGTGCCAGCAGCCAAGAATGGAAGGGGGAGCTGTTTTTT. This codes for CASSQEWKGELFF.

The chain is built from TRBV11-2 and TRBJ2-3; D not resolved. CDR3 length: 13 residues. With 1 base removed from V and 6 bases from J, the gap between germline ends came to 8 bases. CDR1 and CDR2 from the germline V gene are SGHAT and FQNNGV. In DNA, the CDR3 is TGTGCCAGCAGCTTAGGCCAAAGGGATACGCAGTATTTT. Translated, it gives CASSLGQRDTQYF.

This clonotype was counted only a few times. This rearrangement joins TRBV7-2 to TRBJ2-5; maybe TRBD2 (7 bases). Germline CDR1 SGHTA, CDR2 FQGNSA. This CDR3 region has 16 residues. Trimming cost V 5 bases and J 2 bases, with 18 bases left between them. The CDR3 here is CASSPSWGGPQETQYF. CDR3 in DNA: TGTGCCAGCAGCCCCTCCTGGGGGGGGCCTCAAGAGACCCAGTACTTC.

This chain connects TRBV4-2 to TRBJ1-1, with D possibly matching TRBD1 (6 bases). The length of the CDR3 is 17 residues. V was trimmed by 3 bases and J by 6 bases, leaving 23 bases between them. CDR1 is LGHNA, CDR2 YNFKEQ, per germline. As DNA, the CDR3 is TGTGCCAGCAGCCACGAAGGACCAGGGGAGGGCAACGCTGAAGCTTTCTTT. This encodes CASSHEGPGEGNAEAFF.

This clonotype occurred many times. The chain couples TRBV29-1 to TRBJ2-5; 9 bases map to TRBD1. Losses at the gene ends were 6 bases for V and 3 bases for J; bases not matched to a gene: 11. This CDR3 is 15 amino acids long. Looked up from germline, CDR1 is SQVTM and CDR2 is ANQGSEA. CDR3 nucleotide sequence: TGCAGCGTCGCGTCCGGGACAGGGAAGAAAGAGACCCAGTACTTC. It yields the protein CSVASGTGKKETQYF.

The rearrangement uses TRBV21-1 and TRBJ1-5. TRBV21-1 is annotated as a pseudogene. This CDR3 is 18 amino acids long. The CDR3 DNA sequence: TGTGCCAGCAGCAAAGGCTCGGTAATCGGCAGTGACAATCAGCCCCAGCATTTT. This gives the protein CASSKGSVIGSDNQPQHF.

There are a few counts of this clonotype. V is TRBV4-1 and J is TRBJ1-1; D is unresolved. CDR3 size: 15 residues. Deletions cut 2 bases from V and 1 base from J, with 11 bases between. CDR1 MGHRA and CDR2 YSYEKL come from the germline V gene. The chain's CDR3 is CASSQPFTENTEAFF. The CDR3 DNA follows: TGCGCCAGCAGCCAACCCTTTACTGAGAACACTGAAGCTTTCTTT.